This TCR beta chain was identified in a study of CD4 T cells in relation to SARS-CoV-2 and coronaviruses. Study-wide context: After roughly 9 days of antigen culture, PBMC TCR beta CDR3s were sequenced.

This clone has a handful of counts. Its specificity is unknown. Germline V gene data show CDR1 as SGHDT and CDR2 as YYEEEE. V gave up 4 bases and J gave up 5 bases; unmatched junction bases: 5. This CDR3 is 14 amino acids long. Profiling relied on immunoSEQ multiplex PCR, and the TCRdb table lists in-frame clones only, not all of them. The data hold about 22,000 clones, with just under 70% observed a single time. Before the COVID-19 pandemic, during about 2010-2018, CD4+ T cells were taken from unexposed donors. After about 11 days of culture, CD4+ T cells were isolated. This chain uses TRBV5-6 with TRBJ1-5, with 8 bases fitting TRBD1. This sequence was found in a human donor in good health. Specimen: CD4+ T cells from PBMCs, cultured in vitro. DNA of the CDR3: TGTGCCAGCAGCCCACAGGGGGAGTATCAGCCCCAGCATTTT. As protein: CASSPQGEYQPQHF.